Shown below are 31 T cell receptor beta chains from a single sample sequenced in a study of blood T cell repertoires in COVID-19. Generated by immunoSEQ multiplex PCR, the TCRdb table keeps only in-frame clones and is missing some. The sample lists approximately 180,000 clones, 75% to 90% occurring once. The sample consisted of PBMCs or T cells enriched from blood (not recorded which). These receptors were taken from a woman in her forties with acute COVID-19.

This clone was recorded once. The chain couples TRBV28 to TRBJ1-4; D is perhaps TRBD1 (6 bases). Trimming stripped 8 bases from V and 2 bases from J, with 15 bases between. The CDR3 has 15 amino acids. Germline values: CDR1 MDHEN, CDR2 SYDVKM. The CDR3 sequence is CASANGGGTNEKLFF. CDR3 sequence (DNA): TGTGCCAGCGCTAACGGGGGGGGCACTAATGAAAAACTGTTTTTT.

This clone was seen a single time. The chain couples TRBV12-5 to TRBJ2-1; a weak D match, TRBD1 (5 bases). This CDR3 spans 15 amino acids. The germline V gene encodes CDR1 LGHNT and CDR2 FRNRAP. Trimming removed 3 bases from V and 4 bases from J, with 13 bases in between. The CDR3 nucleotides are TGTGCTAGTGGTTTTGTCAGGGTAACTTACAATGAGCAGTTCTTC. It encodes CASGFVRVTYNEQFF.

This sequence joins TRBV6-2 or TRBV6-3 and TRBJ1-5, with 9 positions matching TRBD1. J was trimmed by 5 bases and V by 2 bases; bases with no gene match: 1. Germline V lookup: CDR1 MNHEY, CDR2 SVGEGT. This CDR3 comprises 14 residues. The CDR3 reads CASSYRTGDQPQHF. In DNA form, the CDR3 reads TGTGCCAGCAGTTACAGGACAGGGGATCAGCCCCAGCATTTT.

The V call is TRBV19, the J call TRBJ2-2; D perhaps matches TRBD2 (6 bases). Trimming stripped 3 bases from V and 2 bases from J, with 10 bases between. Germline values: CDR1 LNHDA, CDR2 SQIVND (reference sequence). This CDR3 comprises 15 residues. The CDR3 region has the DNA TGTGCCAGTAGTATTAGACTAGTAAACACCGGGGAGCTGTTTTTT. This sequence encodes CASSIRLVNTGELFF.

This CDR3 is CAILPLDRGNSPLHF. For the CDR3, the DNA is TGTGCCATCCTTCCCTTGGACAGGGGAAATTCACCCCTCCACTTT. The rearrangement uses TRBV7-9 and TRBJ1-6, with TRBD1 identical over 9 bases. Trimming removed 10 bases from V and 7 bases from J; junction bases left unmatched: 11. Germline assignment: CDR1 SEHNR and CDR2 FQNEAQ (reference sequence). This CDR3 is built from 15 residues. Filled out from reference TRBV7-9 and TRBJ1-6, the complete variable domain reads DTGVSQNPRHKITKRGQNVTFRCDPISEHNRLYWYRQTLGQGPEFLTYFQNEAQLEKSRLLSDRFSAERPKGSFSTLEIQRTEQGDSAMYLCAILPLDRGNSPLHFGNGTRLTVT.

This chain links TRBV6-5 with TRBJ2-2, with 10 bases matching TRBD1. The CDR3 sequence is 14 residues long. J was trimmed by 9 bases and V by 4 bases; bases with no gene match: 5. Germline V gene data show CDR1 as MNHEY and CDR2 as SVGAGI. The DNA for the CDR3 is TGTGCCAGCAGTTCCAGGGACAGGGGCCGGGAGCTGTTTTTT. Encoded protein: CASSSRDRGRELFF.

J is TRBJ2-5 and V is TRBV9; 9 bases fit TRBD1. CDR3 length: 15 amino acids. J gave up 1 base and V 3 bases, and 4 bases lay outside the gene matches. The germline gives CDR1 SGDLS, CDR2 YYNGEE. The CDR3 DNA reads TGTGCCAGCAGCGAGGGGACAGGGAGCCAAGAGACCCAGTACTTC. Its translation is CASSEGTGSQETQYF.

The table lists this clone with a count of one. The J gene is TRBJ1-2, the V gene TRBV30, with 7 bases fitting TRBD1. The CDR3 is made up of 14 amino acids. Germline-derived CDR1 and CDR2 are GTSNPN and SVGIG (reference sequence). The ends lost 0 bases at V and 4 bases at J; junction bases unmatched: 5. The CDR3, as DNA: TGTGCCTGGAGTGTACGCGGACAGGCCTATGGCTACACCTTC. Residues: CAWSVRGQAYGYTF.

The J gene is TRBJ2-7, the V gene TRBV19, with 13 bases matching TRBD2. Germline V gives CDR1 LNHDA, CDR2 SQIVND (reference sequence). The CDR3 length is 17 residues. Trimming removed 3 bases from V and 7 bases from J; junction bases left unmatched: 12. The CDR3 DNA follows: TGTGCCAGTAGTATCACCGGACTAGCGGGGGCCAAGAGGGAGCAGTACTTC. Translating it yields CASSITGLAGAKREQYF.

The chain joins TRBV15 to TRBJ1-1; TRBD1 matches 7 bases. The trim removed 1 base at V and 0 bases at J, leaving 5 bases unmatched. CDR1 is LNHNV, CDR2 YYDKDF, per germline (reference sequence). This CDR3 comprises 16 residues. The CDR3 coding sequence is TGTGCCACCAGCAGAGCGACAGGGCTGGTGAACACTGAAGCTTTCTTT. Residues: CATSRATGLVNTEAFF.

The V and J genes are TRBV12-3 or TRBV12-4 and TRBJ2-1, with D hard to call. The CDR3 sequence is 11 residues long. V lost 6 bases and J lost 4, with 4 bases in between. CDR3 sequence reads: CASSMYNEQFF. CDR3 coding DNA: TGTGCCAGCAGCATGTACAATGAGCAGTTCTTC.

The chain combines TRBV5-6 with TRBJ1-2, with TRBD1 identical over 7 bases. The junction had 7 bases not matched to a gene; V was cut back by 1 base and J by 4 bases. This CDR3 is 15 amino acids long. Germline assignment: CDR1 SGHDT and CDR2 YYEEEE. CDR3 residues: CASSLRFRDSYGYTF. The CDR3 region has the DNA TGTGCCAGCAGCTTGCGGTTCCGGGACAGCTATGGCTACACCTTC.

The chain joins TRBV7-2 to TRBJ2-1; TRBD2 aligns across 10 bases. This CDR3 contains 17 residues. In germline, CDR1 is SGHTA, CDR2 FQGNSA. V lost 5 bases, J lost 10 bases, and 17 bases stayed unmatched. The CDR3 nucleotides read TGTGCCAGCAGCCAAAATTTACTAGCGGGAAGGCGTGGCGAGCAGTTCTTC. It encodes CASSQNLLAGRRGEQFF.

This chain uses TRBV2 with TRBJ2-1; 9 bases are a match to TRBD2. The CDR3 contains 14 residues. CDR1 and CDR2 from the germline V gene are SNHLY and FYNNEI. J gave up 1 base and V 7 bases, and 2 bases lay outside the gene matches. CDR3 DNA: TGTGCCAGCAACCTAGCGGGATCCTACAATGAGCAGTTCTTC. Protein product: CASNLAGSYNEQFF.

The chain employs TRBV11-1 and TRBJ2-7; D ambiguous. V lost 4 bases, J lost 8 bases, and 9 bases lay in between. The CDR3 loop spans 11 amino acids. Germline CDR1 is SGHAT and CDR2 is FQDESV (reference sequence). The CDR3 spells CASSSYVKQYF. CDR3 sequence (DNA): TGTGCCAGCAGCTCCTACGTAAAGCAGTACTTC. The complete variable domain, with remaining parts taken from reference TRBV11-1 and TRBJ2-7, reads EAEVAQSPRYKITEKSQAVAFWCDPISGHATLYWYRQILGQGPELLVQFQDESVVDDSQLPKDRFSAERLKGVDSTLKIQPAELGDSAMYLCASSSYVKQYFGPGTRLTVT.

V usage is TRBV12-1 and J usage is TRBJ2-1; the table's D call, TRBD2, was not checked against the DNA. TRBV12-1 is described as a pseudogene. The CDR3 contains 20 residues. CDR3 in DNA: TGTGCCAGCAGCCTGGACCCGGGACTAGCGGGGGGTAGCTCCTACAATGAGCAGTTCTTC. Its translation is CASSLDPGLAGGSSYNEQFF.

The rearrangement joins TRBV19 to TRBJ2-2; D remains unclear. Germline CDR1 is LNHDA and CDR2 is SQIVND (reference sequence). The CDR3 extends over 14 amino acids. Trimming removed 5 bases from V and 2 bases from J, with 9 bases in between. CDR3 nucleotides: TGTGCCAGTAGTCCCCGGGTAAACACCGGGGAGCTGTTTTTT. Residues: CASSPRVNTGELFF.

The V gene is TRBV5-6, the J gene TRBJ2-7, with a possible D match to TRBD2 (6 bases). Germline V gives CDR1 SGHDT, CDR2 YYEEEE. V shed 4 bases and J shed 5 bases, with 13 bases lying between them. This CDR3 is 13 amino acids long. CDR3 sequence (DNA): TGTGCCAGCAGCCTCGGGGGTTACCACGAGCAGTACTTC. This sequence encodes CASSLGGYHEQYF. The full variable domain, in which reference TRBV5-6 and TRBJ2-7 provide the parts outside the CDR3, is DAGVTQSPTHLIKTRGQQVTLRCSPKSGHDTVSWYQQALGQGPQFIFQYYEEEERQRGNFPDRFSGHQFPNYSSELNVNALLLGDSALYLCASSLGGYHEQYFGPGTRLTVT.

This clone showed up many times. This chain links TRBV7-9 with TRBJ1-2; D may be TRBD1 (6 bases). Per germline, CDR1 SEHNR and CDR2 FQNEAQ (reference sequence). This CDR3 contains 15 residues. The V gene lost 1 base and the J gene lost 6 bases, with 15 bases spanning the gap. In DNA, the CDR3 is TGTGCCAGCAGCTTAGGGTCCGGGGGGGCGGATGGCTACACCTTC. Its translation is CASSLGSGGADGYTF. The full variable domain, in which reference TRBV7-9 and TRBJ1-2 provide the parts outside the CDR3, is DTGVSQNPRHKITKRGQNVTFRCDPISEHNRLYWYRQTLGQGPEFLTYFQNEAQLEKSRLLSDRFSAERPKGSFSTLEIQRTEQGDSAMYLCASSLGSGGADGYTFGSGTRLTVV.

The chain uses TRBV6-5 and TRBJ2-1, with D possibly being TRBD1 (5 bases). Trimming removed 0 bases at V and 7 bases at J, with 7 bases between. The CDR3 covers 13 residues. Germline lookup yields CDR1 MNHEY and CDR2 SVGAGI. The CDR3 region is CASSYSGLNEQFF. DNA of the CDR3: TGTGCCAGCAGTTACTCGGGGCTTAATGAGCAGTTCTTC.

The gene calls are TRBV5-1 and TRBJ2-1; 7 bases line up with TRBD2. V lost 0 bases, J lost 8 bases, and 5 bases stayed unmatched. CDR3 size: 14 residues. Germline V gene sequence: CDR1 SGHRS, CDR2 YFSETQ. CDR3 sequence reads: CASSLGGRGDEQFF. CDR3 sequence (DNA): TGCGCCAGCAGCTTGGGCGGGAGAGGCGATGAGCAGTTCTTC.

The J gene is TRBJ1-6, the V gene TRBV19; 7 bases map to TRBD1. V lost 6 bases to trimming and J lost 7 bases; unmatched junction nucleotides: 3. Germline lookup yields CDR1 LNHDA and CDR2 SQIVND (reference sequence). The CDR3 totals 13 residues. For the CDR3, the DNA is TGTGCCAGTAGCACAGGGGTGAATTCACCCCTCCACTTT. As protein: CASSTGVNSPLHF.

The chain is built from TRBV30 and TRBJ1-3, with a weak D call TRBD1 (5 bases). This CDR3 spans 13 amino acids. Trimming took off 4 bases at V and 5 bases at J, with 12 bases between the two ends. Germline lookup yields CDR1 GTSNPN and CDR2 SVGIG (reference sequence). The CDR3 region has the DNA TGTGCCTGGAATTTTGACAGACGAAACACCATATATTTT. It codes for CAWNFDRRNTIYF.

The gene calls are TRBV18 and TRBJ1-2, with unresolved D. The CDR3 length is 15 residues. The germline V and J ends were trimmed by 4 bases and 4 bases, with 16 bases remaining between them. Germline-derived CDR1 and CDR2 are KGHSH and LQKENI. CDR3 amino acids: CASSLEMLFGYGYTF. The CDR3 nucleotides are TGTGCCAGCTCACTCGAGATGCTTTTCGGCTATGGCTACACCTTC.

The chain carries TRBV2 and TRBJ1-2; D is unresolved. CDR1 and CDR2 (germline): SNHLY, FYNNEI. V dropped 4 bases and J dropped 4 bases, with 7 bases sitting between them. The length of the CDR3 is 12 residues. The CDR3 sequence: CASSARSYGYTF. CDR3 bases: TGTGCCAGCAGTGCTAGGTCCTATGGCTACACCTTC.

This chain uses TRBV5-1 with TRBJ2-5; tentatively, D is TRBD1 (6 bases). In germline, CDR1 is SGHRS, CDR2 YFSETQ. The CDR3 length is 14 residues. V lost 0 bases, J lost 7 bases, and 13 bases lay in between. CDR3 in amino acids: CASSLGGQSGTQYF. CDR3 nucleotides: TGCGCCAGCAGCTTGGGAGGACAGTCAGGGACCCAGTACTTC.

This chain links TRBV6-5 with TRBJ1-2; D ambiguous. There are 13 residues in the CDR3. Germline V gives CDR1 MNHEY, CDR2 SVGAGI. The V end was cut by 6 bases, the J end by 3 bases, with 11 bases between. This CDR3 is CASSRGFDYGYTF. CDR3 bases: TGTGCCAGCAGCCGAGGGTTCGACTATGGCTACACCTTC.

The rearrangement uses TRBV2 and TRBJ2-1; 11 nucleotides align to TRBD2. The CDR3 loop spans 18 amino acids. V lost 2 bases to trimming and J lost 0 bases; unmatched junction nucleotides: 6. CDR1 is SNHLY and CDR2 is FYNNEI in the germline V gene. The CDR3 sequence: CASSEIAGGSSSYNEQFF. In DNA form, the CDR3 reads TGTGCCAGCAGTGAAATAGCGGGGGGGTCGAGCTCCTACAATGAGCAGTTCTTC.

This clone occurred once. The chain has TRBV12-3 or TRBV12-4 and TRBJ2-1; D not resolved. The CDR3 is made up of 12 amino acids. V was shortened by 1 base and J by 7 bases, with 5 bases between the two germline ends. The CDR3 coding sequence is TGTGCCAGCAGTTTAGGTGCGAATGAGCAGTTCTTC. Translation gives CASSLGANEQFF.

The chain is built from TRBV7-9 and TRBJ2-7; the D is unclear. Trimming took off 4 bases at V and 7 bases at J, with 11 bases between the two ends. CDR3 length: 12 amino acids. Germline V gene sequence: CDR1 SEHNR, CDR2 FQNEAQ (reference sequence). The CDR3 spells CASSSAAGEQYF. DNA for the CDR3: TGTGCCAGCAGCTCCGCTGCCGGGGAGCAGTACTTC. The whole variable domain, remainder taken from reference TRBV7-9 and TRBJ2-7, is DTGVSQNPRHKITKRGQNVTFRCDPISEHNRLYWYRQTLGQGPEFLTYFQNEAQLEKSRLLSDRFSAERPKGSFSTLEIQRTEQGDSAMYLCASSSAAGEQYFGPGTRLTVT.

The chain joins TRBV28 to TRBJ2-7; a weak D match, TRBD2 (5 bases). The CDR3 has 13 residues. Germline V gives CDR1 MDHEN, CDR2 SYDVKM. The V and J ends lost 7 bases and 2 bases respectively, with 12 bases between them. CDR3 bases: TGTGCCAGCAATGGACTGGGCGCCTACGAGCAGTACTTC. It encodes CASNGLGAYEQYF.